Each of the 2 T cell receptor beta chains below was sequenced from the same sample in a study of Graves' ophthalmopathy and Graves' hyperthyroidism. RNA transcripts were the source from which TCR beta CDR3 regions were amplified. HTBI primers served in a first-round RT-PCR, which a second-round multiplex PCR followed. Using its own MiXCR run on the multiplex PCR reads, TCRdb lists one record per CDR3 protein. This table holds hundreds of thousands of distinct CDR3 sequences, 20% to 25% found once. The sequenced sample consisted of peripheral blood. These receptors all come from a woman between 18 and 30 years old with stable Graves' hyperthyroidism.

At least ten counts were recorded for this clonotype. The gene calls are TRBV19 and TRBJ2-5; 9 bases are a match to TRBD1. Per the germline V gene, CDR1 is LNHDA and CDR2 is SQIVND (reference sequence). V gave up 6 bases and J gave up 3 bases; unmatched junction bases: 5. This CDR3 comprises 14 residues. CDR3 bases: TGTGCCAGTAGCTCATGGACAGGGGAAGAGACCCAGTACTTC. This encodes CASSSWTGEETQYF.

The V and J genes are TRBV29-1 and TRBJ1-5; D is unresolved. CDR1 SQVTM and CDR2 ANQGSEA come from the germline V gene. The CDR3 is 14 residues long. V shed 6 bases and J shed 4 bases, with 16 bases lying between them. The CDR3 is CSVAPGNPNQPQHF. DNA for the CDR3: TGCAGCGTCGCCCCAGGAAACCCTAATCAGCCCCAGCATTTT.